These 2 T cell receptor beta chains were all obtained from the same sample, sequenced in a study of control samples from healthy donors and cancer patients. This table comes from immunoSEQ multiplex PCR, and its TCRdb copy is limited to in-frame clones, with some not included. The sample yields about 160,000 clones, 96% seen once. Sequenced sample: blood. These TCRs come from a woman aged 25 to 39 in good health.

The J gene is TRBJ2-2, the V gene TRBV4-1; 7 nucleotides line up with TRBD1. V lost 4 bases and J lost 5; bases outside the gene matches: 7. The CDR3 is 15 amino acids. From germline, CDR1 is MGHRA and CDR2 YSYEKL. The CDR3 spells CASSLSTGMTGELFF. The CDR3 DNA reads TGCGCCAGCAGCCTCTCGACAGGGATGACCGGGGAGCTGTTTTTT.

The chain links TRBV6-6 to TRBJ2-3, with D perhaps TRBD2 (6 bases). CDR1 MNHNY and CDR2 SVGAGI come from the germline V gene (reference sequence). Trimming cost V 4 bases and J 4 bases, with 12 bases left between them. This CDR3 spans 14 amino acids. CDR3 sequence reads: CASSSLGGADTQYF. The DNA of the CDR3 is TGTGCCAGCAGTTCCCTGGGGGGAGCAGATACGCAGTATTTT.